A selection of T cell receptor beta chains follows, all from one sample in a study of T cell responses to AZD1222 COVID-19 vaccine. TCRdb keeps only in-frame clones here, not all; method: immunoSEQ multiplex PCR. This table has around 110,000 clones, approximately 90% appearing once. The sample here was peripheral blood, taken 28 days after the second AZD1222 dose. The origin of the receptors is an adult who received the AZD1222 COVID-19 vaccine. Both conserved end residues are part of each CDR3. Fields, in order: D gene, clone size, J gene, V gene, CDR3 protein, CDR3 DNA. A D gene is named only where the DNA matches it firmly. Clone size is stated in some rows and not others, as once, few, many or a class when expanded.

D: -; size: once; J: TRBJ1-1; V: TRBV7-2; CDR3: CASSSLDGFNAFF; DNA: TGTGCCAGCAGCTCCCTGGACGGATTCAACGCTTTCTTT
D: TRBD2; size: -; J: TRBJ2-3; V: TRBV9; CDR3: CASSVVGGTRSSDTQYF; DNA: TGTGCCAGCAGCGTAGTCGGGGGGACTAGGTCGTCAGATACGCAGTATTTT
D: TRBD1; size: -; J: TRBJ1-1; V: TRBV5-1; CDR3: CASSKQGAGTEAFF; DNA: TGCGCCAGCAGCAAACAGGGGGCGGGCACTGAAGCTTTCTTT
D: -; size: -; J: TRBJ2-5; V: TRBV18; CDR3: CASSPRTSQGRWETQYF; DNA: TGTGCCAGCTCACCCCGAACCTCGCAGGGCCGGTGGGAGACCCAGTACTTC
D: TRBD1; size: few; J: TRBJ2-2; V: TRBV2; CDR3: CASSRDRNTGELFF; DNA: TGTGCCAGTTCCCGGGACAGGAACACCGGGGAGCTGTTTTTT
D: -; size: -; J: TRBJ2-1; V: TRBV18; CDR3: CASSSFQSGSDEQFF; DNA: TGTGCCAGCTCATCCTTTCAATCAGGGAGCGATGAGCAGTTCTTC
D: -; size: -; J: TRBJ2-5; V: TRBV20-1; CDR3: CSASDPWAGAIQETQYF; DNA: TGCAGTGCTAGTGACCCCTGGGCAGGGGCGATCCAAGAGACCCAGTACTTC
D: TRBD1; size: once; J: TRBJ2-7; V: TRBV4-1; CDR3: CASSQPDREIYEQYF; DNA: TGCGCCAGCAGCCAACCCGACAGGGAAATTTACGAGCAGTACTTC
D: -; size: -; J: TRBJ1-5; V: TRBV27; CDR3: CASRPRQQEYNQPQHF; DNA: TGTGCCAGCAGGCCGAGACAACAGGAATACAATCAGCCCCAGCATTTT
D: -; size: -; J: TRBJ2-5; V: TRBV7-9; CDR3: CASSPDRLQETQYF; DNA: TGTGCCAGCAGCCCGGACAGACTCCAAGAGACCCAGTACTTC
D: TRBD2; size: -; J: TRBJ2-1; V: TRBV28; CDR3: CASKSLAGYNEQFF; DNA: TGTGCCAGCAAGTCGCTAGCGGGCTACAATGAGCAGTTCTTC
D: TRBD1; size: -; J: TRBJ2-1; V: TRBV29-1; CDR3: CSVGGQGNEQFF; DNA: TGCAGCGTTGGGGGACAGGGGAACGAGCAGTTCTTC
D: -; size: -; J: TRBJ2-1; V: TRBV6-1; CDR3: CASSDRYGAGDEQFF; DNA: TGTGCCAGCAGTGATCGTTATGGGGCAGGCGATGAGCAGTTCTTC
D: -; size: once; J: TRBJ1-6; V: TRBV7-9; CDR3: CASSLAQRGPNSPLHF; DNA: TGTGCCAGCAGCTTAGCGCAACGGGGGCCAAATTCACCCCTCCACTTT
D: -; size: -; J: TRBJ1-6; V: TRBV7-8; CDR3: CASSFEPGPGSPLHF; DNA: TGTGCCAGCAGCTTTGAGCCCGGCCCTGGATCACCCCTCCACTTT
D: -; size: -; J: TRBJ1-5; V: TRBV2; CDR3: CASSEYLGNQPQHF; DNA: TGTGCCAGCAGTGAATACTTGGGCAATCAGCCCCAGCATTTT
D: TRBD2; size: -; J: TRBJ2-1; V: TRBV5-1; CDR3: CASSSGGGRAANEQFF; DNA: TGCGCCAGCAGCTCTGGGGGCGGGAGGGCCGCCAATGAGCAGTTCTTC
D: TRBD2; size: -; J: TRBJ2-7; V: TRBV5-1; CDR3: CASSLSGGSSYEQYF; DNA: TGCGCCAGCAGCCTCTCGGGGGGGAGCTCCTACGAGCAGTACTTC
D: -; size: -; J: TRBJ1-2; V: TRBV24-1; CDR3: CATRPRVGGNGYTF; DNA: TGTGCCACCAGACCCAGGGTCGGAGGGAATGGCTACACCTTC
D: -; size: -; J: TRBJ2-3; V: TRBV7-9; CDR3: CASSPTDRSSSSTDTQYF; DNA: TGTGCCAGCAGCCCTACCGACAGGTCGTCTTCGAGCACAGATACGCAGTATTTT
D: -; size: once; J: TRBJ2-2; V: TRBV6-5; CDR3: CASSYRPVAGELFF; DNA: TGTGCCAGCAGTTACCGTCCTGTGGCCGGGGAGCTGTTTTTT